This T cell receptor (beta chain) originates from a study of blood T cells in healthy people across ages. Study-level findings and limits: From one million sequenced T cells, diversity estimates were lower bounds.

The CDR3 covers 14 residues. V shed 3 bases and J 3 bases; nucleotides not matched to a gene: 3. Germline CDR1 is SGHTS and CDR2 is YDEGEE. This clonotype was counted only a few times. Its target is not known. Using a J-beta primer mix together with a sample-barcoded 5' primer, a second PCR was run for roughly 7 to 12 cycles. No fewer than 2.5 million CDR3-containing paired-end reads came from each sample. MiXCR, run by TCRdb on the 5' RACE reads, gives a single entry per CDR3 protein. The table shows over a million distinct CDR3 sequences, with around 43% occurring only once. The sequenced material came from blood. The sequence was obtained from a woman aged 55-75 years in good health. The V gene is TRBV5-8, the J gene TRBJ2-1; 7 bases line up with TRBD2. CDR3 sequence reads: CASSSPGGYNEQFF. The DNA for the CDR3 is TGTGCCAGCAGCTCCCCGGGGGGCTACAATGAGCAGTTCTTC.